This is a list of T cell receptor beta chains from one sample in a study of blood T cell repertoires in COVID-19. Assay used: immunoSEQ multiplex PCR; TCRdb lists only in-frame clones, some missing. The data contain approximately 160,000 clones, roughly 80% of them singletons. Sequencing was done on a sample of peripheral blood. Receptor source: a man aged 18 to 29 with active or convalescent COVID-19. The CDR3 runs from the conserved cysteine through the conserved F or W. The D gene is left open where the match is weak. Size is stated for part of the rows, as once, few or many counts, or as a class when the clone is expanded.

d_call j_call cdr3_length v_call clone_size cdr3_aa
. TRBJ2-1 15 TRBV10-3 . CAISEGQGSYNEQFF
. TRBJ1-3 16 TRBV15 few CATSRELLGSGNTIYF
. TRBJ2-7 12 TRBV6-5 . CASSPLPYEQYF
. TRBJ1-1 14 TRBV9 . CASSARGLNTEAFF
. TRBJ1-1 14 TRBV18 . CASSPDRRNTEAFF
. TRBJ2-1 15 TRBV14 . CASSQDTYVYNEQFF
TRBD1 TRBJ1-6 18 TRBV15 . CATSRGTGTGKNSSPLHF
. TRBJ2-7 15 TRBV3-1/TRBV3-2 once CASSHSLGASYEQYF
. TRBJ2-3 16 TRBV5-4 . CASSLARGAWPDTQYF
TRBD2 TRBJ2-7 15 TRBV7-3 . CASSPLAGGSYEQYF
. TRBJ1-2 13 TRBV4-3 . CASSQGQGYGYTF
TRBD1 TRBJ1-6 15 TRBV7-9 . CASSLGDRSNSPLHF
. TRBJ2-1 14 TRBV11-3 . CASSPSRNLGEQFF
. TRBJ1-1 12 TRBV2 . CASSPGGAGAFF
TRBD1 TRBJ1-4 15 TRBV7-9 . CASSLTGATNEKLFF
TRBD2 TRBJ2-1 15 TRBV5-1 . CASSYTSGEYNEQFF
TRBD1 TRBJ1-5 15 TRBV2 . CASSTGGAGNQPQHF
. TRBJ1-4 16 TRBV28 . CASSTLASGVREKLFF
TRBD2 TRBJ2-1 14 TRBV4-1 . CASSEPTSGLEQFF
. TRBJ1-1 11 TRBV29-1 . CSVGSGTEAFF
. TRBJ2-3 17 TRBV11-2 . CASSRRGRGGITDTQYF
TRBD2 TRBJ2-1 14 TRBV30 . CAWTSGRRPNEQFF
TRBD1 TRBJ1-3 16 TRBV7-9 . CASSLATGLSGNTIYF
. TRBJ2-2 17 TRBV18 . CASSYAGQWTNTGELFF
TRBD1 TRBJ1-1 15 TRBV5-1 . CASSEEGGTGVEAFF
TRBD1 TRBJ1-2 14 TRBV2 . CASSQDREVYGYTF
. TRBJ1-5 15 TRBV19 . CASSISGVGNQPQHF
TRBD1 TRBJ2-7 15 TRBV3-1/TRBV3-2 . CASSQGGQGSYEQYF
TRBD2 TRBJ2-1 15 TRBV29-1 . CSVEGGIGGREVKFF
. TRBJ1-6 15 TRBV5-1 once CASSPSRQDGSPLHF
. TRBJ2-7 15 TRBV5-5 . CASSLGASESYEQYF
TRBD2 TRBJ2-5 17 TRBV9 . CASSVEDVSSGIQTQYF
TRBD1 TRBJ2-7 14 TRBV7-2 once CASSSDRGSYEQYF
TRBD1 TRBJ1-4 19 TRBV24-1 . CATSDEDRGPSATNEKLFF
TRBD2 TRBJ2-7 13 TRBV6-5 . CASIPSGGYEQYF
. TRBJ2-1 16 TRBV15 . CATSAGLSNENNEQFF
. TRBJ2-2 11 TRBV25-1 . CASLYTGELFF
. TRBJ1-1 14 TRBV7-2 . CASSTQALNTEAFF
. TRBJ1-3 12 TRBV5-1 . CASSLSGNTIYF
TRBD2 TRBJ2-1 15 TRBV5-4 . CASSLGLAGYNEQFF
. TRBJ2-3 11 TRBV20-1 . CSATHTDTQYF
. TRBJ2-7 15 TRBV27 . CASSFRPQGTYEQYF
TRBD2 TRBJ2-1 14 TRBV7-7 . CASSLLAGAGEQFF
TRBD1 TRBJ1-5 14 TRBV6-5 . CASSRDRDDQPQHF
TRBD1 TRBJ1-2 12 TRBV5-6 . CASSLNRGGYTF
. TRBJ2-1 16 TRBV24-1 . CATSDVGQGNYNEQFF
. TRBJ1-1 16 TRBV18 . CASSPPTDRLNTEAFF
. TRBJ2-5 14 TRBV19 . CASSSANRAETQYF
TRBD1 TRBJ2-2 16 TRBV24-1 few CATSENRDSNTGELFF
TRBD2 TRBJ2-7 14 TRBV6-1 . CASSEAGGDYEQYF
. TRBJ2-5 13 TRBV6-5 . CASRNTGYETQYF
. TRBJ1-2 15 TRBV7-9 . CASSPVSVFNYGYTF
. TRBJ2-7 14 TRBV3-1/TRBV3-2 . CASSQGTAPYEQYF
. TRBJ1-6 16 TRBV9 once CASSGSRSSYNSPLHF
TRBD1 TRBJ2-2 14 TRBV6-5 . CASSRGRDTGELFF